This T cell receptor beta chain was identified in a study of T cell changes during pregnancy in multiple sclerosis. Germline lookup yields CDR1 LGHNA and CDR2 YSLEER. CDR3 length: 14 amino acids. Trimming removed 8 bases at V and 3 bases at J, with 15 bases between. Only in-frame clones appear in the TCRdb table, and some are missing; sequencing was by immunoSEQ multiplex PCR. The sample carries 58,000 or so clones, around 92% recorded once. The V and J genes are TRBV4-3 and TRBJ2-3; D perhaps matches TRBD2 (6 bases). Specimen: peripheral blood, collected in the first trimester of pregnancy. The sequence derives from a female donor with multiple sclerosis, enrolled in a pregnancy study. The CDR3 sequence is CASGGWIGTDTQYF. In DNA form, the CDR3 reads TGCGCCAGCGGGGGGTGGATTGGGACAGATACGCAGTATTTT.